The entry below gives a single TCR beta chain sequence along with its context. Its antigen remains unknown. Vbeta (60) and Jbeta (13) primers were used in the PCR. Profiling relied on immunoSEQ multiplex PCR, and the TCRdb table lists in-frame clones only, not all of them. The sample includes about 150,000 clones, 65% to 85% of them seen just once. This sample was included in a study of cytomegalovirus exposure and HLA in healthy donors. V dropped 0 bases and J dropped 4 bases, with 10 bases sitting between them. There are 14 residues in the CDR3. Germline CDR1 and CDR2: SGHKS and YYEKEE (reference sequence). Whole-study findings and limits: There were reportedly fewer N-insertions in an Asian-associated ancestry cluster than the roughly 670-donor mean, in a later analysis. Confirmation was obtained in vitro that a few CMV-associated chains are specific for CMV antigens. In a later analysis, a missense DCLRE1C variant was linked to TCR beta V- and J-gene trimming.

Sequences were obtained from PBMCs. This clonotype was obtained from a boy aged 2-9 years in good health and CMV-seronegative. The chain recombines TRBV5-5 with TRBJ1-1, with a tentative D call TRBD1 (5 bases). CDR3: CASSLGGMGTEAFF. CDR3 in DNA: TGTGCCAGCAGCTTGGGGGGCATGGGCACTGAAGCTTTCTTT. The whole variable domain, remainder taken from reference TRBV5-5 and TRBJ1-1, is DAGVTQSPTHLIKTRGQQVTLRCSPISGHKSVSWYQQVLGQGPQFIFQYYEKEERGRGNFPDRFSARQFPNYSSELNVNALLLGDSALYLCASSLGGMGTEAFFGQGTRLTVV.